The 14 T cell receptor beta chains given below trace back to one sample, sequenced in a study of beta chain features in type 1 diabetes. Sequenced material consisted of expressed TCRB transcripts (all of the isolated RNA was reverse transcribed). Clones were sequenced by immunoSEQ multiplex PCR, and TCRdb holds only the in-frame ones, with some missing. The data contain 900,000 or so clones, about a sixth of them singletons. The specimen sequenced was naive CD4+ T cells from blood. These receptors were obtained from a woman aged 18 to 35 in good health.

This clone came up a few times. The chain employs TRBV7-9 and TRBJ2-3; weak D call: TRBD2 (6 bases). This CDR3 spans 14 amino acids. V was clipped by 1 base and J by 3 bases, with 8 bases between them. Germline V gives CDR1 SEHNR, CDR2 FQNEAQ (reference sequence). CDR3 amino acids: CASSLDGSTDTQYF. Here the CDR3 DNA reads TGTGCCAGCAGCTTAGACGGGAGTACAGATACGCAGTATTTT. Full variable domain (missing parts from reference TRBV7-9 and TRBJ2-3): DTGVSQNPRHKITKRGQNVTFRCDPISEHNRLYWYRQTLGQGPEFLTYFQNEAQLEKSRLLSDRFSAERPKGSFSTLEIQRTEQGDSAMYLCASSLDGSTDTQYFGPGTRLTVL.

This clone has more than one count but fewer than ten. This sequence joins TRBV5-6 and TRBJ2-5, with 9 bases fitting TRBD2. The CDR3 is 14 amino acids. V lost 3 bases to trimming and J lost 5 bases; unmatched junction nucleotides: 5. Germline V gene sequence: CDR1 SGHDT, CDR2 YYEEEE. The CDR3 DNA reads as TGTGCCAGCAGCTCGGGACTAGCTGGTGAGACCCAGTACTTC. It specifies CASSSGLAGETQYF.

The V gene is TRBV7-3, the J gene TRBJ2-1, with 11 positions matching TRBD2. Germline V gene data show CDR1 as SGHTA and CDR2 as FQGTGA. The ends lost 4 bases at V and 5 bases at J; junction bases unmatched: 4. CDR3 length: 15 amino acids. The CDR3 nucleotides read TGTGCCAGCAGCTCTCTAGCGGGAGGCCACAATGAGCAGTTCTTC. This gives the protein CASSSLAGGHNEQFF.

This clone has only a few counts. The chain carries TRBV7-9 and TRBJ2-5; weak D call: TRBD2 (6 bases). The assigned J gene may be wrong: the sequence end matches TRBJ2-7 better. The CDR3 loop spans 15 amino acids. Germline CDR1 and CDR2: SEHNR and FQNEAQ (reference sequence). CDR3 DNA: TGTGCCAGCAGCTTACGGGAGTTGAGCTCCTACGAGCAGTACTTC. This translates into CASSLRELSSYEQYF.

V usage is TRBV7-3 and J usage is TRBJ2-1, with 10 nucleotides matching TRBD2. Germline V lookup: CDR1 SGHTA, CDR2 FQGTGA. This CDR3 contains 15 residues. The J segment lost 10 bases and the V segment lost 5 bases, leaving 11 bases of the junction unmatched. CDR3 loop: CASSIGLAGVGEQFF. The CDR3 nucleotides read TGTGCCAGCAGCATAGGGCTAGCGGGAGTAGGGGAGCAGTTCTTC.

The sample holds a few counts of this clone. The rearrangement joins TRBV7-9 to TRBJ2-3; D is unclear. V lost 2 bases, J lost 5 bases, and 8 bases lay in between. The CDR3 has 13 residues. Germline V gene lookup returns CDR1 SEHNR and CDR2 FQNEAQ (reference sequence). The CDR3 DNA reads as TGTGCCAGCAGCTTACCTAATCGAGATACGCAGTATTTT. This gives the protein CASSLPNRDTQYF.

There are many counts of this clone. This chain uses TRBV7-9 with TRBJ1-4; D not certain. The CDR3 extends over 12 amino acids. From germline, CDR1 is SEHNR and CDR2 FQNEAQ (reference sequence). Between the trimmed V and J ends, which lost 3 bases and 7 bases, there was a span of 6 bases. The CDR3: CASSLTSEKLFF. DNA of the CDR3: TGTGCCAGCAGCTTGACCAGTGAAAAACTGTTTTTT.

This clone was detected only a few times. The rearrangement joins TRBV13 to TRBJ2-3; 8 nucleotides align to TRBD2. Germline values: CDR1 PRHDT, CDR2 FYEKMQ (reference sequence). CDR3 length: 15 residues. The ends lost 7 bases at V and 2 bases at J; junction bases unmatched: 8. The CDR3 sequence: CASKREYLTTDTQYF. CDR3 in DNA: TGTGCCAGCAAGCGGGAGTACCTCACCACAGATACGCAGTATTTT.

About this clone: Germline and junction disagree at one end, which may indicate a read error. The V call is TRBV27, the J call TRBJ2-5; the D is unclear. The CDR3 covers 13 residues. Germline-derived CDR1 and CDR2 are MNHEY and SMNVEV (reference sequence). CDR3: CSSSLSIGETQYF. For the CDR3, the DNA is TGTTCCAGCAGTTTATCCATCGGAGAGACCCAGTACTTC.

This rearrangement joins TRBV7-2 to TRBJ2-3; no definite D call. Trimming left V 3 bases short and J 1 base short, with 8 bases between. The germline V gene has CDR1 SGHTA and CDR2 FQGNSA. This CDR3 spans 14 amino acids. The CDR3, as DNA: TGTGCCAGCAGCTTTGCGGCCCGCACAGATACGCAGTATTTT. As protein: CASSFAARTDTQYF.

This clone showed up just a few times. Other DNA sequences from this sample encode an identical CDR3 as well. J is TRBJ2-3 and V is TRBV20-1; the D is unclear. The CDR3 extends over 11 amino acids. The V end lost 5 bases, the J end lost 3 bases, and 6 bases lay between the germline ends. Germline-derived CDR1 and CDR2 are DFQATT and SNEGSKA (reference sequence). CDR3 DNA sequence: TGCAGTGCTTATAGAACAGATACGCAGTATTTT. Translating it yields CSAYRTDTQYF.

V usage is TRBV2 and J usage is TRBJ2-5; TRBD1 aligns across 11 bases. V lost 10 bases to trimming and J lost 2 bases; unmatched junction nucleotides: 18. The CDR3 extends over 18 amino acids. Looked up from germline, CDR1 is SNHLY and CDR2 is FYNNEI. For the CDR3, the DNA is TGTGCCACCAAAGGTCTGGGACAGGGGGTATCAAGGCAAGAGACCCAGTACTTC. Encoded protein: CATKGLGQGVSRQETQYF.

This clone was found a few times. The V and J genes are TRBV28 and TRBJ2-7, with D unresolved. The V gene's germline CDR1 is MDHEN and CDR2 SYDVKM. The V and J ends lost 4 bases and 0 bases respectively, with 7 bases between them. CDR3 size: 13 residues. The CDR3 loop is CASSSPGSYEQYF. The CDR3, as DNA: TGTGCCAGCAGTTCCCCTGGCTCCTACGAGCAGTACTTC.

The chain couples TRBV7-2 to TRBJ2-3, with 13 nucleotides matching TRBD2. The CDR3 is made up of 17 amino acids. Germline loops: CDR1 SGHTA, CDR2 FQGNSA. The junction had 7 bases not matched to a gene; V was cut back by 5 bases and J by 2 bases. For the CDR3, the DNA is TGTGCCAGCAGCCCTAGACTAGCGGGAGGAATCACAGATACGCAGTATTTT. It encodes CASSPRLAGGITDTQYF.